One sample yielded the 32 T cell receptor beta chains listed below, sequenced in a study of cytomegalovirus exposure and HLA in healthy donors. PCR used 60 Vbeta primers and 13 Jbeta primers. TCRdb's table, derived via immunoSEQ multiplex PCR, lists solely in-frame clones and lacks some. This table has over 70,000 clones, 77% appearing once. The sample was PBMCs. These receptors originate from a man between 45 and 60 years old in good health and CMV-seropositive.

The chain uses TRBV5-1 and TRBJ2-1; D is ambiguous. Germline V CDR1 and CDR2: SGHRS, YFSETQ. The CDR3 loop spans 13 amino acids. V was shortened by 0 bases and J by 4 bases, with 5 bases between the two germline ends. The CDR3 here is CASSLDRYNEQFF. The CDR3 DNA reads TGCGCCAGCAGCTTGGATCGGTACAATGAGCAGTTCTTC. Based on the CDR3 plus reference TRBV5-1 and TRBJ2-1, the full variable domain is KAGVTQTPRYLIKTRGQQVTLSCSPISGHRSVSWYQQTPGQGLQFLFEYFSETQRNKGNFPGRFSGRQFSNSRSEMNVSTLELGDSALYLCASSLDRYNEQFFGPGTRLTVL.

The chain recombines TRBV5-4 with TRBJ2-3; D gene uncertain. CDR1 is SGHNT, CDR2 YYREEE, per germline (reference sequence). The CDR3 runs to 15 residues. Trimming pared 0 bases from V and 0 bases from J, leaving 8 bases between. The DNA of the CDR3 is TGTGCCAGCAGCTTGGTGGTGGCAAGCACAGATACGCAGTATTTT. Translation gives CASSLVVASTDTQYF.

V usage is TRBV7-9 and J usage is TRBJ1-2; D ambiguous. Germline V gene sequence: CDR1 SEHNR, CDR2 FQNEAQ (reference sequence). The CDR3 is made up of 11 amino acids. The V gene lost 5 bases and the J gene lost 7 bases, with 8 bases spanning the gap. The CDR3 DNA reads as TGTGCCAGCAGCAGGGAGGTTGGCTACACCTTC. Amino acid sequence: CASSREVGYTF.

This chain's CDR3 is CASSFPTSGSDEQFF. For the CDR3, the DNA is TGCGCCAGCAGCTTTCCGACTAGCGGGAGTGATGAGCAGTTCTTC. The chain links TRBV5-1 to TRBJ2-1; 12 bases fit TRBD2. CDR1 is SGHRS and CDR2 is YFSETQ in the germline V gene. This CDR3 region has 15 residues. The V segment lost 2 bases and the J segment 8 bases; nucleotides outside the gene matches: 5.

The chain combines TRBV7-3 with TRBJ2-2; 9 bases line up with TRBD2. The ends lost 3 bases at V and 3 bases at J; junction bases unmatched: 2. The CDR3 totals 15 residues. Germline V CDR1 and CDR2: SGHTA, FQGTGA. CDR3 sequence (DNA): TGTGCCAGCAGCTTTAGCGGGAGTGACACCGGGGAGCTGTTTTTT. Its protein is CASSFSGSDTGELFF.

J is TRBJ2-1 and V is TRBV19; D might be TRBD2 (6 bases). The CDR3 runs 15 residues. Germline loops: CDR1 LNHDA, CDR2 SQIVND (reference sequence). Trimming left V 3 bases short and J 5 bases short, with 14 bases between. The CDR3: CASSILDGSHNEQFF. The CDR3 DNA reads TGTGCCAGTAGTATCTTGGACGGGAGCCACAATGAGCAGTTCTTC.

The chain combines TRBV14 with TRBJ2-1, with a possible D match to TRBD1 (6 bases). From germline, CDR1 is SGHDN and CDR2 FVKESK. The CDR3 runs 16 residues. V gave up 3 bases and J gave up 1 base, with 13 bases separating them. CDR3 loop: CASSHLSQGSYNEQFF. The DNA of the CDR3 is TGTGCCAGCAGCCATCTAAGTCAGGGGTCCTACAATGAGCAGTTCTTC.

The J gene is TRBJ2-7, the V gene TRBV11-2; TRBD1 might be the D (5 bases). This CDR3 contains 17 residues. Germline-derived CDR1 and CDR2 are SGHAT and FQNNGV. V was trimmed by 6 bases and J by 0 bases, leaving 21 bases between them. CDR3 nucleotide sequence: TGTGCCAGCAGATCACCGGGTAGGGGCGGAAGCTCCTACGAGCAGTACTTC. Amino acid sequence: CASRSPGRGGSSYEQYF. The full variable domain, in which reference TRBV11-2 and TRBJ2-7 provide the parts outside the CDR3, is EAGVAQSPRYKIIEKRQSVAFWCNPISGHATLYWYQQILGQGPKLLIQFQNNGVVDDSQLPKDRFSAERLKGVDSTLKIQPAKLEDSAVYLCASRSPGRGGSSYEQYFGPGTRLTVT.

The chain is built from TRBV19 and TRBJ2-7; TRBD1 is a possible D gene (5 bases). The CDR3 length is 15 residues. Germline V gene lookup returns CDR1 LNHDA and CDR2 SQIVND (reference sequence). The V end was cut by 5 bases, the J end by 3 bases, with 17 bases between. DNA for the CDR3: TGTGCCAGTAGTCTAGTGGCAGGGAAGATCTACGAGCAGTACTTC. Translation: CASSLVAGKIYEQYF. The complete variable domain, with remaining parts taken from reference TRBV19 and TRBJ2-7, reads DGGITQSPKYLFRKEGQNVTLSCEQNLNHDAMYWYRQDPGQGLRLIYYSQIVNDFQKGDIAEGYSVSREKKESFPLTVTSAQKNPTAFYLCASSLVAGKIYEQYFGPGTRLTVT.

This clone was picked up a small number of times. V is TRBV5-6 and J is TRBJ2-1; 9 nucleotides agree with TRBD1. The CDR3 is 15 amino acids. V trimming: 4 bases; J trimming: 8 bases; junction bases outside the gene matches: 10. Per the germline V gene, CDR1 is SGHDT and CDR2 is YYEEEE. CDR3 bases: TGTGCCAGCAGCGGAACCGGGACAGGGCTAGATGAGCAGTTCTTC. Residues: CASSGTGTGLDEQFF.

This clone was found once. This chain connects TRBV5-5 to TRBJ1-6; D ambiguous. V was cut by 0 bases and J by 13 bases, with 23 bases left in between. Germline V lookup: CDR1 SGHKS, CDR2 YYEKEE (reference sequence). This CDR3 has 17 amino acids. CDR3: CASSLDPPGVLIQPLHF. As DNA, the CDR3 is TGTGCCAGCAGCTTGGACCCGCCCGGAGTGTTAATTCAGCCCCTCCACTTT.

The V call is TRBV6-5, the J call TRBJ1-2; a possible D gene is TRBD1 (6 bases). V was trimmed by 5 bases and J by 4 bases, leaving 11 bases between them. Germline assignment: CDR1 MNHEY and CDR2 SVGAGI. CDR3 length equals 13 residues. Here the CDR3 DNA reads TGTGCCAGCAGTCCCAGACAGGTCTATGGCTACACCTTC. It specifies CASSPRQVYGYTF.

The CDR3 nucleotides read TGTGCCAGCAGCCCGAGGAGCGGGAGTTTAAACATTCAGTACTTC. Protein sequence: CASSPRSGSLNIQYF. The chain links TRBV7-2 to TRBJ2-4; 8 bases fit TRBD2. CDR1 and CDR2 from the germline V gene are SGHTA and FQGNSA. This CDR3 is 15 amino acids long. With V trimmed by 5 bases and J by 6 bases, 9 bases remained unmatched.

This clone was seen a few times. DNA for the CDR3: TGTGCCAGCAGTTACGTACTAGCGACCACAGATACGCAGTATTTT. Translating gives CASSYVLATTDTQYF. The chain couples TRBV6-5 to TRBJ2-3; 7 bases fit TRBD2. The CDR3 has 15 amino acids. V dropped 2 bases and J dropped 2; count of bases not matched to a gene: 4. Germline CDR1 reads MNHEY; CDR2 reads SVGAGI.

This chain connects TRBV9 to TRBJ1-2, with TRBD1 matching 7 bases. Germline CDR1 and CDR2: SGDLS and YYNGEE. This CDR3 is built from 16 residues. The ends lost 3 bases at V and 4 bases at J; junction bases unmatched: 12. CDR3 protein: CASSALTGEEFYGYTF. The CDR3 region has the DNA TGTGCCAGCAGCGCACTAACAGGGGAGGAATTCTATGGCTACACCTTC.

V is TRBV19 and J is TRBJ1-6; D perhaps matches TRBD1 (6 bases). The germline CDR1 and CDR2 sequences are LNHDA and SQIVND (reference sequence). V dropped 0 bases and J dropped 7 bases, with 10 bases sitting between them. This CDR3 region has 15 residues. The CDR3 here is CASSIDQGSNSPLHF. The CDR3 DNA follows: TGTGCCAGTAGTATAGATCAGGGGTCGAATTCACCCCTCCACTTT.

The gene calls are TRBV19 and TRBJ2-7, with 11 nucleotides matching TRBD1. The CDR3 has 16 amino acids. The V gene end was trimmed by 4 bases and the J gene end by 3 bases; junction bases not matched to a gene: 8. Germline values: CDR1 LNHDA, CDR2 SQIVND (reference sequence). The CDR3 DNA follows: TGTGCCAGTAGTACCCAGGACAGGGGGCGAATCTACGAGCAGTACTTC. Protein: CASSTQDRGRIYEQYF.

The chain couples TRBV4-1 to TRBJ2-1; 13 bases are a match to TRBD2. V was clipped by 0 bases and J by 8 bases; unmatched bases: 13. This CDR3 contains 19 residues. The germline CDR1 and CDR2 sequences are MGHRA and YSYEKL. In nucleotides, the CDR3 is TGCGCCAGCAGCCAAGAAAAGGCCAGGACTAGCGGGAGATCCTATGAGCAGTTCTTC. Its translation is CASSQEKARTSGRSYEQFF.

The chain couples TRBV2 to TRBJ1-1; weak D call: TRBD1 (6 bases). V was clipped by 4 bases and J by 2 bases, with 14 bases between them. The germline V gene has CDR1 SNHLY and CDR2 FYNNEI. The CDR3 is made up of 15 amino acids. CDR3 bases: TGTGCCAGCAGTGTCCAGGGGAGCATAAACACTGAAGCTTTCTTT. The encoded protein is CASSVQGSINTEAFF.

CDR3 coding DNA: TGTGCCAGCAGCTTAGTAAGGTACGAGGTGAACACTGAAGCTTTCTTT. Translating gives CASSLVRYEVNTEAFF. The chain combines TRBV11-2 with TRBJ1-1; D not certain. The CDR3 has 16 residues. Germline values: CDR1 SGHAT, CDR2 FQNNGV. V was trimmed by 1 base and J by 0 bases, leaving 12 bases between them.

The chain joins TRBV6-5 to TRBJ1-2; D is unclear. V was clipped by 5 bases and J by 8 bases, with 15 bases between them. CDR1 MNHEY and CDR2 SVGAGI come from the germline V gene. The CDR3 contains 13 residues. As DNA, the CDR3 is TGTGCCAGCAGTACGACGAACAAGCGAGGCTACACCTTC. Residues: CASSTTNKRGYTF.

V gene TRBV6-1 combines with J gene TRBJ2-5; 11 nucleotides match TRBD1. The CDR3 has 15 residues. The V and J ends lost 2 bases and 11 bases, in that order; junction bases with no gene match: 10. Per the germline V gene, CDR1 is MNHNS and CDR2 is SASEGT. The CDR3 nucleotides read TGTGCCAGCAGTGAAAGATGGACAGGGGGCGGGGAGCAGTACTTC. It encodes CASSERWTGGGEQYF.

The chain uses TRBV29-1 and TRBJ2-3, with TRBD1 matching over 7 bases. V shed 4 bases and J 4 bases; nucleotides not matched to a gene: 5. This CDR3 is built from 13 residues. From germline, CDR1 is SQVTM and CDR2 ANQGSEA. CDR3 sequence: CSVVIQGADTQYF. The DNA for the CDR3 is TGCAGCGTTGTAATTCAGGGGGCAGATACGCAGTATTTT.

The table lists this clone with a count of one. This chain connects TRBV27 to TRBJ1-5; D remains ambiguous. The length of the CDR3 is 15 residues. The V end lost 4 bases, the J end lost 7 bases, and 17 bases lay between the germline ends. Germline CDR1 is MNHEY and CDR2 is SMNVEV (reference sequence). This CDR3 reads CASSSFEGGGQPQHF. The CDR3 DNA reads as TGTGCCAGCAGTTCCTTCGAGGGCGGCGGCCAGCCCCAGCATTTT.

This clone has just a few counts. The chain carries TRBV19 and TRBJ1-4; D gene unclear. Looked up from germline, CDR1 is LNHDA and CDR2 is SQIVND (reference sequence). The length of the CDR3 is 15 residues. The ends were cut back, 4 bases at V and 8 bases at J, with 17 bases in the middle. DNA for the CDR3: TGTGCCAGTAGTACCCGGGTCCAAGGTTGGGAAAAACTGTTTTTT. Translating gives CASSTRVQGWEKLFF.

V is TRBV7-8 and J is TRBJ2-7; the match to TRBD2 covers 9 bases. The CDR3 has 14 amino acids. Germline V gene sequence: CDR1 SGHVS, CDR2 FQNEAQ. V lost 3 bases to trimming and J lost 2 bases; unmatched junction nucleotides: 2. CDR3 in DNA: TGTGCCAGCAGCTTGCTAGCGGGAACCTACGAGCAGTACTTC. As protein: CASSLLAGTYEQYF. The full variable domain, its missing parts supplied by reference TRBV7-8 and TRBJ2-7, is GAGVSQSPRYKVAKRGQDVALRCDPISGHVSLFWYQQALGQGPEFLTYFQNEAQLDKSGLPSDRFFAERPEGSVSTLKIQRTQQEDSAVYLCASSLLAGTYEQYFGPGTRLTVT.

The chain uses TRBV19 and TRBJ2-1; 7 bases line up with TRBD2. Unmatched junction bases numbered 6, after V lost 7 bases and J lost 3 bases. There are 14 residues in the CDR3. Per germline, CDR1 LNHDA and CDR2 SQIVND (reference sequence). The CDR3 nucleotides are TGTGCCAGTACAGCCCTAGCGGTCTACAATGAGCAGTTCTTC. This encodes CASTALAVYNEQFF.

V is TRBV5-1 and J is TRBJ2-7; 9 bases are shared with TRBD1. CDR3 length: 15 amino acids. Per germline, CDR1 SGHRS and CDR2 YFSETQ. The ends lost 4 bases at V and 2 bases at J; junction bases unmatched: 7. CDR3 in DNA: TGCGCCAGCAGCGGACGACAGGGGGGGGCCTACGAGCAGTACTTC. Amino acids: CASSGRQGGAYEQYF.

A few counts support this clone. The chain carries TRBV11-3 and TRBJ1-2; the match to TRBD1 covers 9 bases. From germline, CDR1 is SGHNT and CDR2 YENEEA. With 5 bases clipped from V and 8 bases from J, the junction kept 12 bases outside the gene matches. This CDR3 contains 15 residues. The CDR3 coding sequence is TGTGCCAGCAGCCGCACGACAGGGGGTGGGCTAGGCTACACCTTC. Its translation is CASSRTTGGGLGYTF.

The genes are TRBV27 and TRBJ2-7; D perhaps matches TRBD1 (5 bases). Germline V gene sequence: CDR1 MNHEY, CDR2 SMNVEV (reference sequence). The CDR3 is 14 residues long. V lost 3 bases to trimming and J lost 4 bases, with 13 bases between them. CDR3 sequence: CASSFLGASYEQYF. The CDR3, as DNA: TGTGCCAGCAGTTTCTTAGGGGCATCATACGAGCAGTACTTC.

The V gene is TRBV6-5, the J gene TRBJ2-5; D not resolved. V lost 4 bases and J lost 13, with 16 bases in between. Germline V lookup: CDR1 MNHEY, CDR2 SVGAGI. The CDR3 has 12 amino acids. Here the CDR3 reads CASSSPTRILYF. The CDR3 nucleotides are TGTGCCAGCAGTTCCCCGACTCGGATTCTGTACTTC.

The J gene is TRBJ2-6, the V gene TRBV7-3; D possibly corresponds to TRBD1 (5 bases). V dropped 1 base and J dropped 15 bases, with 16 bases sitting between them. Germline-derived CDR1 and CDR2 are SGHTA and FQGTGA. CDR3 length: 14 residues. The CDR3 loop is CASSLNPPWGGLTF. The CDR3 DNA reads as TGTGCCAGCAGCTTAAACCCTCCCTGGGGCGGCCTGACTTTC.